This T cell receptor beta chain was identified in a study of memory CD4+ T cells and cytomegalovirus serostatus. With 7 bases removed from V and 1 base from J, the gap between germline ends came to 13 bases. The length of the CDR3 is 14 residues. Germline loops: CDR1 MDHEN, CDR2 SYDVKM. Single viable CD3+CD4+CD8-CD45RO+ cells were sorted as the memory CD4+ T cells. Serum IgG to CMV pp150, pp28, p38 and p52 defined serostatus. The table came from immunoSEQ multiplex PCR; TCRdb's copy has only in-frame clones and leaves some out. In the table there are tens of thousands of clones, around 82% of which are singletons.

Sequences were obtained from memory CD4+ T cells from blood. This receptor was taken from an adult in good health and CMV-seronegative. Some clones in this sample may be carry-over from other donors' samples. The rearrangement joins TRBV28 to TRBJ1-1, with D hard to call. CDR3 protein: CASTKDFRNTEAFF. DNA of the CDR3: TGTGCCAGCACCAAGGACTTCAGGAACACTGAAGCTTTCTTT.